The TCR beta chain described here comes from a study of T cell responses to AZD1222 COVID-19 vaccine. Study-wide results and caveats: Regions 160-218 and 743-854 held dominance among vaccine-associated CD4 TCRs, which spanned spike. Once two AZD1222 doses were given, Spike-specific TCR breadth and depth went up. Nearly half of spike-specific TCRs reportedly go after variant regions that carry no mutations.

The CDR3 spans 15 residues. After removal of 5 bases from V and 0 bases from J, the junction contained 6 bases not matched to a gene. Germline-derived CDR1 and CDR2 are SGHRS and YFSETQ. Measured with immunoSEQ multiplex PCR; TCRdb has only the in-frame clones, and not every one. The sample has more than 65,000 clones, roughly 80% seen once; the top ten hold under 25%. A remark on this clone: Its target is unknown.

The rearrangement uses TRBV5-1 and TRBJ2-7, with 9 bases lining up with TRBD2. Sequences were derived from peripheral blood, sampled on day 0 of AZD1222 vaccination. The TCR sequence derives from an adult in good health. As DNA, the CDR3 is TGCGCCAGCAGTTCGTCGACTAGCGGCTCCTACGAGCAGTACTTC. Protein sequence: CASSSSTSGSYEQYF.